This T cell receptor (beta chain) was found in a study of metastatic and nonmetastatic thyroid tumors (TCRdb year 2020). About the study as a whole: Repertoires were compared across peripheral blood and tumor or nodule tissue samples from malignant and benign thyroid patients. The investigation overall reported the following: TCR beta diversity was reported as significantly higher in malignant tumors than in benign nodules, in both blood and tumor samples.

The library relied on PCR. The sequencer was an Illumina HiSeq 4000. High-throughput sequencing was used to profile the TCR beta-chain CDR3 region of every patient. As for the original processing: A classifier to discriminate distant-metastatic papillary thyroid cancer patients was built from CDR3 differences across clinicopathological groups. The Shannon index was used to assess repertoire diversity, and the Morisita-Horn index was used to assess tumor-blood repertoire similarity. TCRdb trimmed the raw reads at Q25, called clones with MiXCR and kept productive beta chains. The V and J calls come from TCRdb's annotation, not from the publication. The sample table holds around 26,000 clones, of which more than 20% were seen once. The ten largest clones add up to around 4% of the sample. No patient had received any treatment before thyroid surgery. The study retrospectively analysed patient clinical samples collected from about 2012 to 2019 using T-cell receptor beta sequencing.

This clone has more than one count but fewer than ten. The antigen this receptor binds is unknown. Base quality data are lacking; no much larger clone is found one base away. Specimen: adjacent normal tissue. The receptor was derived from a female donor with papillary thyroid cancer or a benign thyroid nodule (not recorded which). Some clones in this sample may be carry-over from other donors' samples.

The CDR3 protein is CASSPSGLGLGNEQFF. The DNA is TGCGCCAGCAGCCCATCGGGACTAGGTTTGGGTAATGAGCAGTTCTTC. This chain joins TRBV5-1 to TRBJ2-1; 8 bases in the middle match TRBD2. The CDR3 contains 16 residues, cysteine and phenylalanine counted. Only CDR3 DNA remains: 48 bases, in frame from the first base. Germline trimming: 4 bases from V, 7 bases from J; junction bases outside gene matches: 13. CDR1 and CDR2 were assigned from the germline V gene as SGHRS and YFSETQ.